This is a list of T cell receptor beta chains from one sample in a study of cytomegalovirus exposure and HLA in healthy donors. Clones were sequenced by immunoSEQ multiplex PCR, and TCRdb holds only the in-frame ones, with some missing. The repertoire includes around 130,000 clones, over 60% of them detected once, and approximately 2.9% sits in the top ten. Source material: PBMCs. These receptor sequences come from a human donor in good health. CDR3s include the opening cysteine and the closing phenylalanine or tryptophan. A D gene is named only where the DNA matches it firmly. For some rows the clone size is stated as once, few or many, or as a class when expanded; others skip it.

TRBD1	few	TRBV6-6	15	TRBJ2-7	TGTGCCAGCAGATTCGGACAGGGGTGGTCCTACGAGCAGTACTTC	CASRFGQGWSYEQYF
TRBD1	NA	TRBV27	16	TRBJ2-6	TGTGCCAGCAGTCTAAGGACAGGGTCCGGGGCCAACGTCCTGACTTTC	CASSLRTGSGANVLTF
NA	NA	TRBV28	13	TRBJ1-1	TGTGCCAGCAGTGAGGGGTGGGGGCGTGAAGCTTTCTTT	CASSEGWGREAFF
NA	few	TRBV6-5	15	TRBJ1-4	TGTGCCAGCAGCAATCTCGGGGATAGGATTGAAAAACTGTTTTTT	CASSNLGDRIEKLFF
NA	NA	TRBV5-5	16	TRBJ2-1	TGTGCCAGCAGGCGGCGGGCCCCCTTGACGGAAAATGAGCAGTTCTTC	CASRRRAPLTENEQFF
NA	few	TRBV19	14	TRBJ1-1	TGTGCCAGTAGCCAGAAACAGGAGAACACTGAAGCTTTCTTT	CASSQKQENTEAFF
NA	NA	TRBV19	13	TRBJ2-6	TGTGCCAGTAGTAGCGACCGGGGTTTCGTCCTGACTTTC	CASSSDRGFVLTF
NA	NA	TRBV5-4	14	TRBJ2-5	TGTGCCAGCAGCTCCAGTCATGCTCCAAGGACCCAGTACTTC	CASSSSHAPRTQYF
NA	once	TRBV19	14	TRBJ2-1	TGTGCCAGTAGTATAGATTTGGGAGGTAATGAGCAGTTCTTC	CASSIDLGGNEQFF
NA	NA	TRBV6-6	15	TRBJ2-1	TGTGCCAGCAGCCCCAGCCGGGGCGGGGTGATTGAGCAGTTCTTC	CASSPSRGGVIEQFF
NA	once	TRBV10-3	18	TRBJ2-2	TGTGCCATCAGTGAGTCGATAATAGGCGGGGCCTTCACCGGGGAGCTGTTTTTT	CAISESIIGGAFTGELFF
TRBD2	NA	TRBV5-4	16	TRBJ2-3	TGTGCCAGCAGCTCCGGACTAGCGGGGAGCACAGATACGCAGTATTTT	CASSSGLAGSTDTQYF
TRBD2	NA	TRBV19	17	TRBJ2-2	TGTGCCAGTAGTACCTCTCTCGGGAGGTTGAACACCGGGGAGCTGTTTTTT	CASSTSLGRLNTGELFF
TRBD1	NA	TRBV13	16	TRBJ1-4	TGTGCCAGCAGCTTCGGACAGGGCGATACTAATGAAAAACTGTTTTTT	CASSFGQGDTNEKLFF
TRBD1	NA	TRBV6-5	16	TRBJ2-1	TGTGCCAGCAGTTACTCTGGGACAGGATCCTACAATGAGCAGTTCTTC	CASSYSGTGSYNEQFF
TRBD1	NA	TRBV2	15	TRBJ2-2	TGTGCCAGCAGGGGGGTACAGGGGCGATCCGGGGAGCTGTTTTTT	CASRGVQGRSGELFF
TRBD1	once	TRBV4-2	16	TRBJ1-3	TGTGCCAGCAGCCAAGACCAGGGACAGGGAGTAAACACCATATATTTT	CASSQDQGQGVNTIYF
NA	NA	TRBV9	15	TRBJ2-2	TGTGCCAGCAGCGTACCTCCAGCGGCCACCGGGGAGCTGTTTTTT	CASSVPPAATGELFF
TRBD1	once	TRBV27	14	TRBJ2-1	TGTGCCAGCAGCTCTCGGGGACAGGGCAATGAGCAGTTCTTC	CASSSRGQGNEQFF
NA	NA	TRBV27	17	TRBJ1-1	TGTGCCAGCAGTCCACCGGCTTTTGGGACAAGGGACACTGAAGCTTTCTTT	CASSPPAFGTRDTEAFF
NA	NA	TRBV6-1	12	TRBJ1-6	TGTGCCAGCAGTGAATTGGTAGCACCCCTCCACTTT	CASSELVAPLHF
TRBD1	NA	TRBV5-1	15	TRBJ1-1	TGCGCCAGCAGCCCTGGACAGGGTGCGGGGACTGAAGCTTTCTTT	CASSPGQGAGTEAFF
TRBD1	NA	TRBV4-1	14	TRBJ2-5	TGCGCCAGCAGCCAATCCGACAGGGTGGAGACCCAGTACTTC	CASSQSDRVETQYF
TRBD1	NA	TRBV30	16	TRBJ1-4	TGTGCCTGGAGTGCCGAAACCGGGACAGGGAATGAAAAACTGTTTTTT	CAWSAETGTGNEKLFF
NA	NA	TRBV27	15	TRBJ2-7	TGTGCCAGCAGTTTATCGATGCTAGCGAACTACGAGCAGTACTTC	CASSLSMLANYEQYF
NA	NA	TRBV2	14	TRBJ2-1	TGTGCCAGCACCGCCGGGGACTCCTACAATGAGCAGTTCTTC	CASTAGDSYNEQFF
TRBD1	NA	TRBV6-5	14	TRBJ1-5	TGTGCCAGCAGCCCCGGGACAGGGGTTCAGCCCCAGCATTTT	CASSPGTGVQPQHF
TRBD1	NA	TRBV28	15	TRBJ1-2	TGTGCCAGCAGTCCCAGGTCCAGGGGGAACTATGGCTACACCTTC	CASSPRSRGNYGYTF
NA	NA	TRBV11-2	13	TRBJ2-7	TGTGCCAGCAGCTTACATCCCCCCTACGAGCAGTACTTC	CASSLHPPYEQYF
TRBD1	NA	TRBV9	16	TRBJ1-1	TGTGCCAGCAGCGTAGAGACAGGGGCGAGGTGGACTGAAGCTTTCTTT	CASSVETGARWTEAFF
TRBD1	NA	TRBV7-6	17	TRBJ1-6	TGTGCCAGCAGCGCGGGGACAGGGAGCTCCTATAATTCACCCCTCCACTTT	CASSAGTGSSYNSPLHF
NA	NA	TRBV6-6	12	TRBJ1-1	TGTGCCAGCATAAAGAGGAACACTGAAGCTTTCTTT	CASIKRNTEAFF
TRBD1	NA	TRBV5-1	15	TRBJ1-4	TGCGCCAGCAGCTACCGGGACAGGGGAGATGAAAAACTGTTTTTT	CASSYRDRGDEKLFF
TRBD1	NA	TRBV25-1	13	TRBJ1-2	TGTGCCAGCAGTGGGGACAGAATCTATGGCTACACCTTC	CASSGDRIYGYTF
NA	NA	TRBV11-2	11	TRBJ2-7	TGTGCCAGCAGCATTACCTACGAGCAGTACTTC	CASSITYEQYF
NA	NA	TRBV5-8	12	TRBJ2-3	TGTGCCAGCAACTTACTCACAGATACGCAGTATTTT	CASNLLTDTQYF
TRBD2	NA	TRBV6-5	16	TRBJ2-2	TGTGCCAGCAGTTCTAGACTAGCGGGATACACCGGGGAGCTGTTTTTT	CASSSRLAGYTGELFF